The present T cell receptor (beta chain) was sequenced within a study of Ad26.COV2.S vaccination and SARS-CoV-2 variants. Generated by immunoSEQ multiplex PCR, the TCRdb table keeps only in-frame clones and is missing some. Of more than 400,000 clones listed, 80% to 95% were seen once; the top ten hold about 4.4%. V lost 6 bases, J lost 4 bases, and 21 bases lay in between. The CDR3 length is 16 residues. Germline values: CDR1 MNHEY, CDR2 SVGEGT. Stated treatment: around 19 received Ad26.COV2.S at low or high dose, single or two shots; roughly 5 received placebo; per-sample allocation not given. Sampling was performed 63 days after the first vaccine or placebo injection.

The J gene is TRBJ2-5, the V gene TRBV6-2 or TRBV6-3; possibly TRBD1 for D (5 bases). Specimen: peripheral blood, collected in a trial of Ad26.COV2.S vaccine versus placebo. This receptor was identified in a person aged 18 to 65 who received the Ad26.COV2.S COVID-19 vaccine or a placebo. The CDR3 is CASSLWAGRVGETQYF. CDR3 nucleotide sequence: TGTGCCAGCAGCCTCTGGGCAGGGCGTGTTGGAGAGACCCAGTACTTC.